This T cell receptor (beta chain) was profiled in a study of blood T cell repertoires in COVID-19 (TCRdb year 2020). Context from the whole study: Collaborator samples came from the United States, Italy and Spain and covered acute and convalescent phases of COVID-19. Samples were obtained from the ongoing ImmuneRACE study (first 160 participants) and from about 1,300 subjects provided by 6 global collaborators. A freely available public database, intended as a resource for researchers studying the immune response to SARS-CoV-2, is where the repertoires were released. The dataset comprised deeply sampled blood TCRbeta repertoires from subjects exposed to, actively infected with, or recovered from COVID-19. Where HLA class I and class II types were available, the types were taken from metadata supplied by the sample provider, not from assay-based typing. Sample metadata almost always included a de-identified subject ID, COVID-19 status, age in years and sex. The prospective study material was composed of cDNA or gDNA derived from T cells, B-cell-depleted T cells, or PBMCs. What the authors observed across the whole study: The amount of clinical and demographic metadata varied by source and participant and was provided uncurated.

On this clone: The antigen it recognizes is unknown. There are no base qualities to consult, and no much larger clone falls within one base.

TCRbeta CDR3 regions were amplified from genomic DNA by means of the immunoSEQ Assay, a bias-controlled multiplex PCR. The original pipeline was this. Within the assay, amplification of reference gene primers was used to estimate how many nucleated cells each sample contained. Sequence reads were collapsed and filtered to measure the absolute abundance of every unique TCRbeta CDR3 rearrangement. For each sample, productive Simpson clonality was calculated by taking the square root of Simpson's diversity index across productive rearrangements. Not all clones reach the TCRdb copy of this immuneACCESS table, which keeps in-frame sequences only. Checked studies attribute under half of the gap to unresolved V genes and leave the rest unexplained. D and trimming come from the DNA, and the V and J calls and clone size come from that table. The sample contains 200,000 or so clones, around 83% of them found a single time. The ten largest clones add up to approximately 6.5% of the sample.

Each collaborating institution followed its own protocols to collect whole blood in K2EDTA tubes. Collaborator samples were shipped for TCRbeta analysis as frozen whole blood, isolated PBMCs, or DNA extracted from either sample type. This TCR was sampled from a woman aged 40-49 years with acute or convalescent COVID-19. The sample comprised peripheral blood.

Here is the DNA: TGTGCCAGCAGCTTCAGTGGAGGTATGAACACTGAAGCTTTCTTT. Its protein reads: CASSFSGGMNTEAFF. Rearrangement joined TRBV7-9 to TRBJ1-1; there is no confident call for the D gene. From the cysteine through the phenylalanine, the CDR3 covers 15 amino acids. Only the CDR3 region is kept as DNA, spanning 45 bases read in frame from base 1. CDR1 SEHNR and CDR2 FQNEAQ were looked up in the germline V gene (reference sequence). V is cut by 3 bases and J by 0 bases, and the space between the germline ends is 11 bases.